This T cell receptor beta chain came from a study of blood T cells in healthy people across ages. Study-wide findings and caveats: In older individuals, TCR beta diversity per million T cells was lower, falling roughly linearly with age. Strong correlation was found linking TCR beta diversity to naive T cell percentage.

Then a second PCR, running roughly 7 to 12 cycles, was carried out with a sample-barcoded 5' primer and a J-beta primer mix. MiXCR, applied by TCRdb to the 5' RACE reads, yields one record per CDR3 protein. The sample has about 930,000 distinct CDR3 sequences, almost 30% seen once; the top ten hold about a tenth. Deletions cut 1 base from V and 4 bases from J, with 13 bases between. The CDR3 is made up of 16 amino acids. Germline CDR1 and CDR2: PRHDT and FYEKMQ (reference sequence). Note on this clonotype: Its antigen remains unidentified.

These same records also appear under a second study, on T cells of mothers and their children. That investigation notes: The authors found no persistent microchimeric T cell clones.

The chain is built from TRBV13 and TRBJ2-2; D could derive from TRBD1 or TRBD2 (5 bases each). The sample taken for sequencing was blood. The receptor comes from a woman in her forties in good health. The CDR3 is CASSLASGTATGELFF. DNA for the CDR3: TGTGCCAGCAGCTTAGCCTCCGGGACCGCCACCGGGGAGCTGTTTTTT. Together with reference TRBV13 and TRBJ2-2, the CDR3 gives the full variable domain: AAGVIQSPRHLIKEKRETATLKCYPIPRHDTVYWYQQGPGQDPQFLISFYEKMQSDKGSIPDRFSAQQFSDYHSELNMSSLELGDSALYFCASSLASGTATGELFFGEGSRLTVL.